This T cell receptor beta chain was captured in a study of beta chain features in type 1 diabetes. The study reverse transcribed the entire isolated RNA, so it sequenced expressed TCRB transcripts. Sequenced by immunoSEQ multiplex PCR; TCRdb stores in-frame clones only, minus some. The profile shows about 320,000 clones, 11% to 15% of them singletons. Germline CDR1 is SEHNR and CDR2 is FQNEAQ (reference sequence). V shed 7 bases and J shed 6 bases, with 11 bases lying between them. CDR3 length equals 12 residues. The gene calls are TRBV7-9 and TRBJ2-3; D is unclear. The TCR sequence derives from a man younger than 40 in good health. Specimen: central memory CD4+ T cells from blood. The CDR3 loop reads CASNSQGDTQYF. The CDR3 bases are TGTGCCAGCAACTCCCAAGGCGATACGCAGTATTTT. Full variable domain (missing parts from reference TRBV7-9 and TRBJ2-3): DTGVSQNPRHKITKRGQNVTFRCDPISEHNRLYWYRQTLGQGPEFLTYFQNEAQLEKSRLLSDRFSAERPKGSFSTLEIQRTEQGDSAMYLCASNSQGDTQYFGPGTRLTVL.